This is a list of T cell receptor beta chains from one sample in a study of siplizumab effects on memory and regulatory T cells. Clones were sequenced by immunoSEQ multiplex PCR, and TCRdb holds only the in-frame ones, with some missing. The sample holds 85,000 to 95,000 clones; 85% to 95% are singletons and the top ten take over 0.25%. Sequenced input: non-Treg CD4+ T cells sorted from blood. These receptors originate from a human donor in good health. Both conserved end residues are part of each CDR3. D genes are given only for firm matches. Clone size is not always given. Where it is, it says once, few, many or a class for expanded clones.

d_call: TRBD2; v_call: TRBV5-1; clone_size: NA; j_call: TRBJ2-2; cdr3_nt: TGCGCCAGCAGCCCGGGACTAGCGGGGGACACCGGGGAGCTGTTTTTT; cdr3_aa: CASSPGLAGDTGELFF
d_call: TRBD1; v_call: TRBV5-1; clone_size: NA; j_call: TRBJ2-5; cdr3_nt: TGCGCCAGCAGCTTGGTCGTGACAGGGGACAAAGAGACCCAGTACTTC; cdr3_aa: CASSLVVTGDKETQYF
d_call: TRBD1; v_call: TRBV19; clone_size: few; j_call: TRBJ1-2; cdr3_nt: TGTGCCAGTAGAACGGACAGGGTCGTCGACACCTTC; cdr3_aa: CASRTDRVVDTF
d_call: TRBD2; v_call: TRBV7-9; clone_size: NA; j_call: TRBJ2-7; cdr3_nt: TGTGCCAGCAGCCAACGGGAGGGGTGGGAGCAGTACTTC; cdr3_aa: CASSQREGWEQYF
d_call: NA; v_call: TRBV11-3; clone_size: NA; j_call: TRBJ1-1; cdr3_nt: TGTGCCAGCAGCCTTAGGACGAATGAAGCTTTCTTT; cdr3_aa: CASSLRTNEAFF
d_call: TRBD2; v_call: TRBV7-2; clone_size: NA; j_call: TRBJ2-3; cdr3_nt: TGTGCCAGCAGCCCCCGACTAGCGGGAGGCACAGATACGCAGTATTTT; cdr3_aa: CASSPRLAGGTDTQYF
d_call: TRBD1; v_call: TRBV6-6; clone_size: NA; j_call: TRBJ1-1; cdr3_nt: TGTGCCAGCAGTTATACGGGACAGGGAACTGAAGCTTTCTTT; cdr3_aa: CASSYTGQGTEAFF
d_call: TRBD1; v_call: TRBV19; clone_size: NA; j_call: TRBJ2-5; cdr3_nt: TGTGCCAGTAGTGTCGCCGGGACAGTCCAAGAGACCCAGTACTTC; cdr3_aa: CASSVAGTVQETQYF
d_call: NA; v_call: TRBV6-1; clone_size: NA; j_call: TRBJ2-7; cdr3_nt: TGTGCCAGCAGTCCCGCGAGGAGGGGGACACACGAGCAGTACTTC; cdr3_aa: CASSPARRGTHEQYF
d_call: NA; v_call: TRBV4-1; clone_size: NA; j_call: TRBJ1-2; cdr3_nt: TGCGCCAGCAGCCAAGATCCTGCTGGGGGGGGCTATGGCTACACCTTC; cdr3_aa: CASSQDPAGGGYGYTF
d_call: TRBD1; v_call: TRBV18; clone_size: NA; j_call: TRBJ1-6; cdr3_nt: TGTGCCAGCTCACCGACAGGGAGTCAATCACCCCTCCACTTT; cdr3_aa: CASSPTGSQSPLHF
d_call: TRBD1; v_call: TRBV7-8; clone_size: NA; j_call: TRBJ2-3; cdr3_nt: TGTGCCAGCAGCGCAAGGAAACCGGGACAGGGGATCACAGATACGCAGTATTTT; cdr3_aa: CASSARKPGQGITDTQYF
d_call: NA; v_call: TRBV18; clone_size: once; j_call: TRBJ2-7; cdr3_nt: TGTGCCAGCTCACCGGAGCAGGGGCGATCCTACGAGCAGTACTTC; cdr3_aa: CASSPEQGRSYEQYF
d_call: TRBD2; v_call: TRBV27; clone_size: NA; j_call: TRBJ2-7; cdr3_nt: TGTGCCAGCAGTAGGGACTACCCCCACGAGCAGTACTTC; cdr3_aa: CASSRDYPHEQYF
d_call: NA; v_call: TRBV6-5; clone_size: NA; j_call: TRBJ1-2; cdr3_nt: TGTGCCAGCAGTCGCAACCTGAAAAATAACTATGGCTACACCTTC; cdr3_aa: CASSRNLKNNYGYTF
d_call: TRBD1; v_call: TRBV6-6; clone_size: once; j_call: TRBJ2-2; cdr3_nt: TGTGCCAGCAGTCAAACCGGGACAGGACCCGGGGAGCTGTTTTTT; cdr3_aa: CASSQTGTGPGELFF
d_call: TRBD2; v_call: TRBV5-4; clone_size: once; j_call: TRBJ2-7; cdr3_nt: TGTGCCAGCAGCTTTACTAGCGGGGGATACTACGAGCAGTACTTC; cdr3_aa: CASSFTSGGYYEQYF
d_call: TRBD2; v_call: TRBV29-1; clone_size: NA; j_call: TRBJ2-1; cdr3_nt: TGCAGCGTTCGTAGACTAGCGGAGAGTAATGAGCAGTTCTTC; cdr3_aa: CSVRRLAESNEQFF
d_call: NA; v_call: TRBV6-5; clone_size: NA; j_call: TRBJ1-3; cdr3_nt: TGTGCCAGCAGTTACACCGGCTCAATGGGAAACACCATATATTTT; cdr3_aa: CASSYTGSMGNTIYF
d_call: TRBD1; v_call: TRBV5-5; clone_size: NA; j_call: TRBJ2-7; cdr3_nt: TGTGCCAGCAGCTTGGAGGGACAGGGGTTCTACGAGCAGTACTTC; cdr3_aa: CASSLEGQGFYEQYF
d_call: NA; v_call: TRBV29-1; clone_size: NA; j_call: TRBJ2-5; cdr3_nt: TGCAGCGTGGCCGACGGGTGGCAGACCCAGTACTTC; cdr3_aa: CSVADGWQTQYF
d_call: NA; v_call: TRBV7-2; clone_size: NA; j_call: TRBJ1-6; cdr3_nt: TGTGCCAGCACCCCTCCCGCGGGCGGCAGTTCACCCCTCCACTTT; cdr3_aa: CASTPPAGGSSPLHF
d_call: NA; v_call: TRBV19; clone_size: once; j_call: TRBJ2-2; cdr3_nt: TGTGCCAGTAGTAAGGGTTGGTTGGGCACCGGGGAGCTGTTTTTT; cdr3_aa: CASSKGWLGTGELFF
d_call: NA; v_call: TRBV25-1; clone_size: NA; j_call: TRBJ2-7; cdr3_nt: TGTGCCAGCAGTGCCCCACGTGGAGGGGGCCCCTACGAGCAGTACTTC; cdr3_aa: CASSAPRGGGPYEQYF
d_call: NA; v_call: TRBV4-1; clone_size: NA; j_call: TRBJ2-7; cdr3_nt: TGCGCCAGCAGCCAAGCCGGGGTTGGCGAGCAGTACTTC; cdr3_aa: CASSQAGVGEQYF
d_call: NA; v_call: TRBV19; clone_size: NA; j_call: TRBJ2-1; cdr3_nt: TGTGCCAGTAGTTTGGGCCATTGGGAGCAGTTCTTC; cdr3_aa: CASSLGHWEQFF
d_call: NA; v_call: TRBV4-2; clone_size: once; j_call: TRBJ1-2; cdr3_nt: TGTGCCAGCAGCCAAGATGGGGGAGGGCAGGGCCAAATTTGGGGTGGCTACACCTTC; cdr3_aa: CASSQDGGGQGQIWGGYTF
d_call: NA; v_call: TRBV7-9; clone_size: once; j_call: TRBJ1-1; cdr3_nt: TGTGCCAGCAGCGAACCGGGGCAGGGATTCGAAGCTTTCTTT; cdr3_aa: CASSEPGQGFEAFF
d_call: NA; v_call: TRBV2; clone_size: NA; j_call: TRBJ1-5; cdr3_nt: TGTGCCAGCAGTGAAGCGGGACTGTCGGGGCAGCCCCAGCATTTT; cdr3_aa: CASSEAGLSGQPQHF
d_call: NA; v_call: TRBV9; clone_size: few; j_call: TRBJ1-6; cdr3_nt: TGTGCCAGCAGCGGAGGAGGCGGGACGGGTAATTCACCCCTCCACTTT; cdr3_aa: CASSGGGGTGNSPLHF
d_call: NA; v_call: TRBV5-1; clone_size: NA; j_call: TRBJ2-7; cdr3_nt: TGCGCCAGCAGCTTGGAACCGCCTATACTAGGCTCCTACGAGCAGTACTTC; cdr3_aa: CASSLEPPILGSYEQYF
d_call: NA; v_call: TRBV27; clone_size: NA; j_call: TRBJ2-7; cdr3_nt: TGTGCCAGCACCCTAAAGGGCCCGGGGGTGGAAACCTACGAGCAGTACTTC; cdr3_aa: CASTLKGPGVETYEQYF
d_call: NA; v_call: TRBV7-9; clone_size: NA; j_call: TRBJ1-4; cdr3_nt: TGTGCCAGCAGCCGGCCAGGGCTTGAAAAACTGTTTTTT; cdr3_aa: CASSRPGLEKLFF
d_call: TRBD1; v_call: TRBV27; clone_size: NA; j_call: TRBJ2-5; cdr3_nt: TGTGCCAGCAGTTCGGGGTCGTATGGACAGGGGAACCTTTTGGCCCAGTACTTC; cdr3_aa: CASSSGSYGQGNLLAQYF
d_call: TRBD1; v_call: TRBV5-4; clone_size: NA; j_call: TRBJ2-5; cdr3_nt: TGTGCCAGCAGCAAGGGACAGGGAGGGGATGAGACCCAGTACTTC; cdr3_aa: CASSKGQGGDETQYF
d_call: TRBD1; v_call: TRBV2; clone_size: once; j_call: TRBJ1-5; cdr3_nt: TGTGCCAGCACCCTAGGGGACAGGGGGAATCAGCCCCAGCATTTT; cdr3_aa: CASTLGDRGNQPQHF
d_call: TRBD1; v_call: TRBV7-9; clone_size: few; j_call: TRBJ1-2; cdr3_nt: TGTGCCAGCAGCTTACCTGACAGGGGGCGAGATGGCTACACCTTC; cdr3_aa: CASSLPDRGRDGYTF